This entry lists 26 T cell receptor beta chains sequenced from one sample in a study of T cells in localized non-small cell lung cancer. Generated by immunoSEQ multiplex PCR, the TCRdb table keeps only in-frame clones and is missing some. This table holds some 39,000 clones, 75% to 90% found once. Sequenced material: peripheral blood mononuclear cells, taken before any cancer treatment. The receptors shown here come from a male donor aged 60 or older with stage II lung adenocarcinoma.

The chain employs TRBV4-3 and TRBJ2-3; tentatively, D is TRBD1 or TRBD2 (5 bases each). CDR3 length: 16 amino acids. Per the germline V gene, CDR1 is LGHNA and CDR2 is YSLEER. Trimming removed 4 bases at V and 1 base at J, with 15 bases between. CDR3 DNA: TGCGCCAGCAGCCTCGGGACCGCGCGGGGCACAGATACGCAGTATTTT. This gives the protein CASSLGTARGTDTQYF.

This rearrangement joins TRBV18 to TRBJ1-2; D may be TRBD1 (5 bases). This CDR3 is built from 14 residues. V was pared by 2 bases and J by 8 bases, with 15 bases between. The germline CDR1 and CDR2 sequences are KGHSH and LQKENI. CDR3 in DNA: TGTGCCAGCTCACCAGTATCCGGGACGAGGGGCTACACCTTC. Amino acids: CASSPVSGTRGYTF.

This clone was seen once. This rearrangement joins TRBV7-2 to TRBJ1-4; the D gene is possibly TRBD1 (6 bases). This CDR3 contains 16 residues. The V end lost 5 bases, the J end lost 4 bases, and 17 bases lay between the germline ends. Germline loops: CDR1 SGHTA, CDR2 FQGNSA. CDR3 in amino acids: CASSVRQVSFNEKLFF. DNA of the CDR3: TGTGCCAGCAGCGTTCGACAGGTCTCTTTTAATGAAAAACTGTTTTTT.

The chain has TRBV5-8 and TRBJ2-7, with 11 bases lining up with TRBD2. The V gene end was trimmed by 1 base and the J gene end by 0 bases; junction bases not matched to a gene: 3. The CDR3 is 16 residues long. CDR1 and CDR2 from the germline V gene are SGHTS and YDEGEE. CDR3 DNA sequence: TGTGCCAGCAGCTTGTTACTAGCGGGAGCCTCCTACGAGCAGTACTTC. It translates to CASSLLLAGASYEQYF.

The table lists this clone with a count of one. One end of the junction fails to match germline, which may point to a read error. CDR3 sequence reads: CASNLSSSRADTQYF. The CDR3 nucleotides are TGTGCCAGCAACTTAAGTTCCAGTCGGGCGGATACGCAGTATTTT. The chain uses TRBV7-2 and TRBJ2-3, with no clear D. The CDR3 loop spans 15 amino acids. Germline V CDR1 and CDR2: SGHTA, FQGNSA. The full variable domain, its missing parts supplied by reference TRBV7-2 and TRBJ2-3, is GAGVSQSPSNKVTEKGKDVELRCDPISGHTALYWYRQSLGQGLEFLIYFQGNSAPDKSGLPSDRFSAERTGGSVSTLTIQRTQQEDSAVYLCASNLSSSRADTQYFGPGTRLTVL.

The chain links TRBV5-6 to TRBJ2-5, with no clear D. This CDR3 region has 16 residues. V lost 5 bases to trimming and J lost 0 bases, with 17 bases between them. Per the germline V gene, CDR1 is SGHDT and CDR2 is YYEEEE. The CDR3 is CASSFGPAANQETQYF. CDR3 nucleotides: TGTGCCAGCAGTTTCGGGCCCGCCGCAAACCAAGAGACCCAGTACTTC.

The rearrangement links TRBV20-1 to TRBJ1-3; no firm D call. The CDR3 totals 11 residues. CDR1 and CDR2 from the germline V gene are DFQATT and SNEGSKA (reference sequence). The germline V and J ends were trimmed by 3 bases and 3 bases, with 3 bases remaining between them. CDR3 amino acids: CSASNGNTIYF. In DNA, the CDR3 is TGCAGTGCTAGTAATGGAAACACCATATATTTT.

The gene calls are TRBV2 and TRBJ1-4; D possibly corresponds to TRBD1 (5 bases). The CDR3 is made up of 14 amino acids. Trimming removed 8 bases at V and 4 bases at J, with 14 bases between. CDR1 SNHLY and CDR2 FYNNEI come from the germline V gene. The CDR3 loop reads CASGTDGYNEKLFF. The DNA for the CDR3 is TGTGCCAGCGGGACCGACGGGTATAATGAAAAACTGTTTTTT.

The genes are TRBV5-1 and TRBJ2-7; no reliable D call. The CDR3 has 14 amino acids. V shed 6 bases and J shed 3 bases, with 16 bases lying between them. Germline CDR1 is SGHRS and CDR2 is YFSETQ. The CDR3 loop is CASTPVDGSYEQYF. CDR3 in DNA: TGCGCCAGCACGCCGGTCGACGGTAGCTACGAGCAGTACTTC.

The rearrangement uses TRBV7-8 and TRBJ2-1; D unclear. CDR1 and CDR2 from the germline V gene are SGHVS and FQNEAQ. Trimming took 2 bases from V and 7 from J, leaving 21 bases between them. The CDR3 extends over 17 amino acids. CDR3 coding DNA: TGTGCCAGCAGCTTAATGGGCAGGACCCTGGTATTTAATGAGCAGTTCTTC. Its translation: CASSLMGRTLVFNEQFF.

The genes are TRBV15 and TRBJ2-3, with D maybe TRBD2 (6 bases). Germline V gene sequence: CDR1 LNHNV, CDR2 YYDKDF (reference sequence). With 3 bases removed from V and 0 bases from J, the gap between germline ends came to 7 bases. The CDR3 extends over 14 amino acids. CDR3 in amino acids: CATSRGTSTDTQYF. In DNA form, the CDR3 reads TGTGCCACCAGCAGGGGGACTAGCACAGATACGCAGTATTTT.

This clone turned up a few times. This sequence joins TRBV27 and TRBJ2-7; tentatively, D is TRBD2 (6 bases). V was cut by 6 bases and J by 2 bases, with 20 bases left in between. The length of the CDR3 is 16 residues. Germline-derived CDR1 and CDR2 are MNHEY and SMNVEV (reference sequence). For the CDR3, the DNA is TGTGCCAGCAGCCCAAATGGGGGGATGGGGCCCTACGAGCAGTACTTC. Translated, it gives CASSPNGGMGPYEQYF.

V usage is TRBV4-1 and J usage is TRBJ1-2; 8 bases agree with TRBD1. Trimming took 5 bases from V and 4 from J; bases not matched to a gene: 6. This CDR3 comprises 14 residues. From germline, CDR1 is MGHRA and CDR2 YSYEKL. The CDR3 protein is CASSSDRGPYGYTF. As DNA, the CDR3 is TGCGCCAGCAGCTCCGACAGGGGCCCCTATGGCTACACCTTC.

The chain uses TRBV5-4 and TRBJ2-2; unclear D gene. The CDR3 spans 13 residues. Trimming stripped 1 base from V and 3 bases from J, with 4 bases between. Germline loops: CDR1 SGHNT, CDR2 YYREEE (reference sequence). For the CDR3, the DNA is TGTGCCAGCAGCTTGTCTTACACCGGGGAGCTGTTTTTT. Translating gives CASSLSYTGELFF.

The gene calls are TRBV18 and TRBJ1-1; unclear D gene. The CDR3 has 15 residues. V gave up 3 bases and J gave up 7 bases, with 18 bases separating them. Germline V lookup: CDR1 KGHSH, CDR2 LQKENI. CDR3 residues: CASSPRDSTLGEAFF. As DNA, the CDR3 is TGTGCCAGCTCACCCCGGGATTCTACTTTGGGTGAAGCTTTCTTT.

The CDR3 nucleotides read TGTGCCAGCAGCTCGGGACAGGGAAACAATGAGCAGTTCTTC. This sequence encodes CASSSGQGNNEQFF. The chain carries TRBV5-5 and TRBJ2-1; 9 positions agree with TRBD1. The CDR3 sequence is 14 residues long. CDR1 and CDR2 (germline): SGHKS, YYEKEE (reference sequence). Unmatched junction bases numbered 3, after V lost 3 bases and J lost 5 bases.

The V gene is TRBV19, the J gene TRBJ2-3, with 10 bases matching TRBD1. Per germline, CDR1 LNHDA and CDR2 SQIVND (reference sequence). The CDR3 consists of 16 residues. V shed 6 bases, J shed 6 bases, and the junction held 12 bases outside the gene matches. The DNA of the CDR3 is TGTGCCAGTAGAGGTTCGGGACAGGGGAAATCCGATACGCAGTATTTT. Protein product: CASRGSGQGKSDTQYF.

This clone turned up a few times. The chain couples TRBV30 to TRBJ1-1; D is unresolved. V lost 8 bases and J lost 1, with 14 bases in between. CDR3 size: 13 residues. Germline CDR1 GTSNPN, CDR2 SVGIG (reference sequence). This chain's CDR3 is CAILTRENTEAFF. DNA of the CDR3: TGTGCCATCCTTACCCGTGAGAACACTGAAGCTTTCTTT.

The table lists this clone with a count of one. The chain has TRBV4-1 and TRBJ2-7; 11 bases line up with TRBD2. The V segment lost 2 bases and the J segment 7 bases; nucleotides outside the gene matches: 7. There are 15 residues in the CDR3. Per the germline V gene, CDR1 is MGHRA and CDR2 is YSYEKL. The CDR3 bases are TGCGCCAGCAGCCAAACCGGGACTAGCGGAAGGGAGCAGTACTTC. Its protein product is CASSQTGTSGREQYF.

The CDR3 DNA reads TGTGCCAGCAGCTACGGGACAAGGGGAAACACCATATATTTT. It yields the protein CASSYGTRGNTIYF. V gene TRBV28 combines with J gene TRBJ1-3; maybe TRBD1 (6 bases). The CDR3 extends over 14 amino acids. Germline CDR1 reads MDHEN; CDR2 reads SYDVKM. The V end lost 6 bases, the J end lost 4 bases, and 13 bases lay between the germline ends. The full variable domain, rest sourced from reference TRBV28 and TRBJ1-3, is DVKVTQSSRYLVKRTGEKVFLECVQDMDHENMFWYRQDPGLGLRLIYFSYDVKMKEKGDIPEGYSVSREKKERFSLILESASTNQTSMYLCASSYGTRGNTIYFGEGSWLTVV.

The gene calls are TRBV28 and TRBJ1-1, with D unclear. The germline V and J ends were trimmed by 1 base and 6 bases, with 15 bases remaining between them. This CDR3 has 15 residues. Germline values: CDR1 MDHEN, CDR2 SYDVKM. CDR3 DNA: TGTGCCAGCAGTTTATACGAGGAAGCTACCGCTGAAGCTTTCTTT. Its translation is CASSLYEEATAEAFF.

The rearrangement uses TRBV11-1 and TRBJ2-5; D gene ambiguous. V dropped 1 base and J dropped 5 bases, with 8 bases sitting between them. CDR3 length: 13 amino acids. Germline V gene data show CDR1 as SGHAT and CDR2 as FQDESV (reference sequence). The CDR3 sequence: CASSLEVPETQYF. The CDR3 nucleotides read TGTGCCAGCAGCTTAGAGGTGCCCGAGACCCAGTACTTC.

The gene calls are TRBV27 and TRBJ1-5; D unresolved. The CDR3 loop spans 15 amino acids. Trimming left V 0 bases short and J 7 bases short, with 13 bases between. The V gene's germline CDR1 is MNHEY and CDR2 SMNVEV (reference sequence). The CDR3 nucleotides are TGTGCCAGCAGTTTATCTGTCCGGGGAGCCCAGCCCCAGCATTTT. Translation gives CASSLSVRGAQPQHF.

This clone has just a few counts. The V and J genes are TRBV2 and TRBJ2-5; D is possibly TRBD1 or TRBD2 (5 bases each). This CDR3 has 16 amino acids. Between the trimmed V and J ends, which lost 6 bases and 2 bases, there was a span of 19 bases. CDR1 and CDR2 (germline): SNHLY, FYNNEI. CDR3 sequence: CASRPRPGPIQETQYF. CDR3 DNA sequence: TGTGCCAGCAGGCCAAGACCGGGACCGATTCAAGAGACCCAGTACTTC.

There are a few counts of this clone. The CDR3: CASGTRSGANVLTF. The CDR3, as DNA: TGTGCCTCCGGGACACGAAGTGGGGCCAACGTCCTGACTTTC. The chain uses TRBV30 and TRBJ2-6; a possible D gene is TRBD1 (6 bases). CDR1 and CDR2 from the germline V gene are GTSNPN and SVGIG (reference sequence). Trimming took off 7 bases at V and 3 bases at J, with 13 bases between the two ends. The length of the CDR3 is 14 residues.

The chain combines TRBV18 with TRBJ1-1; D is uncertain. The germline V and J ends were trimmed by 4 bases and 1 base, with 13 bases remaining between them. Germline V lookup: CDR1 KGHSH, CDR2 LQKENI. CDR3 size: 15 residues. The CDR3 DNA follows: TGTGCCAGCTCACGGCACCCAATTGAGAACACTGAAGCTTTCTTT. Protein: CASSRHPIENTEAFF.